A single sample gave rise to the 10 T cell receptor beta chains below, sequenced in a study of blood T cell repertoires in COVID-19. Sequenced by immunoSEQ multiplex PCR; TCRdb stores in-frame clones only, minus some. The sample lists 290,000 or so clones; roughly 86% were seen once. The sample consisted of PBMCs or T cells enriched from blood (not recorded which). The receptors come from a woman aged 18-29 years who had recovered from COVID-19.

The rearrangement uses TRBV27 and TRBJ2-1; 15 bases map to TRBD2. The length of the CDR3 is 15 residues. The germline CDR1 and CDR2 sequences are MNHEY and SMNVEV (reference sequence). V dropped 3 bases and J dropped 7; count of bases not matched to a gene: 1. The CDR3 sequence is CASSFGLAGGNEQFF. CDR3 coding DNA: TGTGCCAGCAGTTTCGGACTAGCGGGAGGGAATGAGCAGTTCTTC.

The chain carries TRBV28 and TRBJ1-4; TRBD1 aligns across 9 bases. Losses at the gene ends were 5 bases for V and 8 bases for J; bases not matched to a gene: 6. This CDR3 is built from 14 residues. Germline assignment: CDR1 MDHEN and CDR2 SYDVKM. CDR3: CASSRWTGAEKLFF. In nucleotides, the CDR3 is TGTGCCAGCAGTCGTTGGACAGGGGCGGAAAAACTGTTTTTT.

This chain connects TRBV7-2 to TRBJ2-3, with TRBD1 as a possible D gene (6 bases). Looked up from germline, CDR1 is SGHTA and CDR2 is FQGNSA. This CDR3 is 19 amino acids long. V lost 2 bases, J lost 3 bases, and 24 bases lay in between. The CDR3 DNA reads TGTGCCAGCAGCTTATCAGGGGTTGACTTTTCCCGGACAACAGATACGCAGTATTTT. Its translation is CASSLSGVDFSRTTDTQYF.

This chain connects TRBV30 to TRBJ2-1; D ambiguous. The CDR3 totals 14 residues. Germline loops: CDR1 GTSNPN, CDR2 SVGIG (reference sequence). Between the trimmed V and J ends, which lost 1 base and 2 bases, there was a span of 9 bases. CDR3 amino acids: CAWSDGTTYNEQFF. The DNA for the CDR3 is TGTGCCTGGAGTGACGGAACTACCTACAATGAGCAGTTCTTC.

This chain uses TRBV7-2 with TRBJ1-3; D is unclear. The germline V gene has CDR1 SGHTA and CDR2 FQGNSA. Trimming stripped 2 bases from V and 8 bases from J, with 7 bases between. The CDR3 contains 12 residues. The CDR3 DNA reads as TGTGCCAGCAGCTTATCCCCCTACACCATATATTTT. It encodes CASSLSPYTIYF.

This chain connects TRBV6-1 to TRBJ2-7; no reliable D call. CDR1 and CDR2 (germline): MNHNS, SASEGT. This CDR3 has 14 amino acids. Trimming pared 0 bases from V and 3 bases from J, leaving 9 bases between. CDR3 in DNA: TGTGCCAGCAGTGAAGCGGGCAGACACTACGAGCAGTACTTC. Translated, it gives CASSEAGRHYEQYF.

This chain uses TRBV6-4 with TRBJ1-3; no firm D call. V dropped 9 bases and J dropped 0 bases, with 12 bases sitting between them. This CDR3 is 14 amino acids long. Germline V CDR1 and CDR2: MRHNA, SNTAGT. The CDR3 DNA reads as TGTGCCAGACAGACGCTTTACTCTGGAAACACCATATATTTT. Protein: CARQTLYSGNTIYF.

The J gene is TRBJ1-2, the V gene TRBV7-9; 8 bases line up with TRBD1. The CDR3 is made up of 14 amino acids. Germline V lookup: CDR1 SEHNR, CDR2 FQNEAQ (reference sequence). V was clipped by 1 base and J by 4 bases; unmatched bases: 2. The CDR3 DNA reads TGTGCCAGCAGCTTAGGACAGGGGTTCTATGGCTACACCTTC. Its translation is CASSLGQGFYGYTF.

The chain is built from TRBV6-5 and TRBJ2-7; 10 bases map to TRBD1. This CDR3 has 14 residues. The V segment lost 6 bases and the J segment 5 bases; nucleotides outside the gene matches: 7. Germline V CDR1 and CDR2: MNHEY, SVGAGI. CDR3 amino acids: CASSRDRGVHEQYF. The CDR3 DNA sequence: TGTGCCAGCAGCAGGGACAGGGGAGTACACGAGCAGTACTTC.

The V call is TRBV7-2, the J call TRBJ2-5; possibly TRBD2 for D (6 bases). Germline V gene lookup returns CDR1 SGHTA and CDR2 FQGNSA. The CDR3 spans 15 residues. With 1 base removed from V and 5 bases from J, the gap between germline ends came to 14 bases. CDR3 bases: TGTGCCAGCAGCTTAGTTGGCGGGATCGAGGAGACCCAGTACTTC. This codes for CASSLVGGIEETQYF.